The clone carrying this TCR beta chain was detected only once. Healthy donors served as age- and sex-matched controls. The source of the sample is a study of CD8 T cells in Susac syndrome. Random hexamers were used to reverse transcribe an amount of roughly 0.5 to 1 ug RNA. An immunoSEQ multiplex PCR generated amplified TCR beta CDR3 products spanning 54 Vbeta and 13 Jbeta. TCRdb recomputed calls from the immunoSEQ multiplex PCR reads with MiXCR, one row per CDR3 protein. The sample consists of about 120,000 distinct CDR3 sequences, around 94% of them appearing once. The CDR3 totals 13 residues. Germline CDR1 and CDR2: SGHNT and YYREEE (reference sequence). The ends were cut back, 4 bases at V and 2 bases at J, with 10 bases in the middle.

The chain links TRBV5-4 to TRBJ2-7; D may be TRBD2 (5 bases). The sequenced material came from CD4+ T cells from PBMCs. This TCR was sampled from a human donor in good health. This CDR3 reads CASSTDGTYEQYF. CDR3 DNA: TGTGCCAGCAGCACTGACGGGACCTACGAGCAGTACTTC.